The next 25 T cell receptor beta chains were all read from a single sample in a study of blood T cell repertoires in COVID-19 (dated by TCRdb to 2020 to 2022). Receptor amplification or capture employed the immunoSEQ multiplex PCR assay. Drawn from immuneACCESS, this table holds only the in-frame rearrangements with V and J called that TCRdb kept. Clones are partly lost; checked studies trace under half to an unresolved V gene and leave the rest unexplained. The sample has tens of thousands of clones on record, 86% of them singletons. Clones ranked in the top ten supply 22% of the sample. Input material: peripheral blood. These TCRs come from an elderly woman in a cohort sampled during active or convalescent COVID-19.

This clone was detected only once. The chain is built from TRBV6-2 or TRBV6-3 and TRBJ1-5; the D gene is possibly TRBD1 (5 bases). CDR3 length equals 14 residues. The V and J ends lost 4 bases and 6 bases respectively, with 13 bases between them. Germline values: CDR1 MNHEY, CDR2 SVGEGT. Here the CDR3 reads CASSFYRIGQPQHF. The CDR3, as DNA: TGTGCCAGCAGTTTCTACAGGATTGGTCAGCCCCAGCATTTT.

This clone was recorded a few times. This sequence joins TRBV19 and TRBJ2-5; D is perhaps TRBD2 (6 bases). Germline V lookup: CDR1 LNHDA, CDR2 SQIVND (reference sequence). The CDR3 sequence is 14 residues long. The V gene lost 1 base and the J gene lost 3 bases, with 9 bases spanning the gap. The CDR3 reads CASSIGLVKETQYF. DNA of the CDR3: TGTGCCAGTAGTATAGGACTAGTGAAAGAGACCCAGTACTTC.

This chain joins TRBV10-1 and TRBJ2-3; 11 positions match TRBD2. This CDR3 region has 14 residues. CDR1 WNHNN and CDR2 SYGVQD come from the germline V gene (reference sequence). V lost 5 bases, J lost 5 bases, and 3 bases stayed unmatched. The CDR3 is CASSLAGGGDTQYF. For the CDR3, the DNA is TGCGCCAGCAGTCTAGCGGGAGGAGGAGATACGCAGTATTTT.

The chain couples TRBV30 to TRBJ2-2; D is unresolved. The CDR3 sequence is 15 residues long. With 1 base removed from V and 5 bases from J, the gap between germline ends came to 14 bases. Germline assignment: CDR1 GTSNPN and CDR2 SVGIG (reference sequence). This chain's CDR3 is CAWSALRSSTGELFF. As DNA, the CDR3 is TGTGCCTGGAGTGCCCTACGAAGCTCAACCGGGGAGCTGTTTTTT. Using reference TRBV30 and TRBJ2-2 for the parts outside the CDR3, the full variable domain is SQTIHQWPATLVQPVGSPLSLECTVEGTSNPNLYWYRQAAGRGLQLLFYSVGIGQISSEVPQNLSASRPQDRQFILSSKKLLLSDSGFYLCAWSALRSSTGELFFGEGSRLTVL.

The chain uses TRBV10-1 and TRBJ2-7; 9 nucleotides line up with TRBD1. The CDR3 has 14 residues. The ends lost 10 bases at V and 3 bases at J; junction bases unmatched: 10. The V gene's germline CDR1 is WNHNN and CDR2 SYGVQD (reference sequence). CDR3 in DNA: TGCGCCACCCGGCGGGACAGGGTCAGCTACGAGCAGTACTTC. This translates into CATRRDRVSYEQYF.

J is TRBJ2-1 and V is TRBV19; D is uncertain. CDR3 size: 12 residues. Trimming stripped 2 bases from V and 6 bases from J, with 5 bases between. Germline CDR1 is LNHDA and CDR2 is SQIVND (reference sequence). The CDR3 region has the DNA TGTGCCAGTAGTATACTAGGCAATGAGCAGTTCTTC. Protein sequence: CASSILGNEQFF.

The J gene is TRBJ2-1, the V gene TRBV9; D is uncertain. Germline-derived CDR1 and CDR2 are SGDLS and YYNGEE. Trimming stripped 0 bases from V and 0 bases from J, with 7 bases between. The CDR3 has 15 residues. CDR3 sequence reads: CASSVDPNSYNEQFF. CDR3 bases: TGTGCCAGCAGCGTAGACCCTAACTCCTACAATGAGCAGTTCTTC. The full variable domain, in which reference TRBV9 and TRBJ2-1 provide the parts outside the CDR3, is DSGVTQTPKHLITATGQRVTLRCSPRSGDLSVYWYQQSLDQGLQFLIQYYNGEERAKGNILERFSAQQFPDLHSELNLSSLELGDSALYFCASSVDPNSYNEQFFGPGTRLTVL.

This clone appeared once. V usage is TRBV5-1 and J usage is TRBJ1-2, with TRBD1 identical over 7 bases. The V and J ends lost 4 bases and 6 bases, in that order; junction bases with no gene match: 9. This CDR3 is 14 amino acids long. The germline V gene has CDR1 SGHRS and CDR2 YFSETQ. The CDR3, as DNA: TGCGCCAGCAGCCTCGCTCAGACAGGGAATGGCTACACCTTC. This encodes CASSLAQTGNGYTF.

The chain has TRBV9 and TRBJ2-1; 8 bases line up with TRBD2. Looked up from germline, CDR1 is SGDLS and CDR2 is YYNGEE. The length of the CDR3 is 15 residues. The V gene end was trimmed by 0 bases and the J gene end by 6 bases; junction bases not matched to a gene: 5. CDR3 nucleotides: TGTGCCAGCAGCGTAGATCCGAGCGGGGGCAATGAGCAGTTCTTC. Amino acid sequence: CASSVDPSGGNEQFF.

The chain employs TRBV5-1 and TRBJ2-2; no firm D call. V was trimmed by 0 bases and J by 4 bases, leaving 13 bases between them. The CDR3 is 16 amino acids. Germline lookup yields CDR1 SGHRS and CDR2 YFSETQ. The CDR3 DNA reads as TGCGCCAGCAGCTTGGGGGCCCATATGGGCACCGGGGAGCTGTTTTTT. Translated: CASSLGAHMGTGELFF.

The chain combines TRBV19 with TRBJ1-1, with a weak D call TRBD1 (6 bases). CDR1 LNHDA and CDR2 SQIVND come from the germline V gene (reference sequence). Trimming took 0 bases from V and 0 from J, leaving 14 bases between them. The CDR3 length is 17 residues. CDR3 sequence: CASSIDRTGTLNTEAFF. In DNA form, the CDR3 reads TGTGCCAGTAGTATAGATCGTACCGGGACACTGAACACTGAAGCTTTCTTT.

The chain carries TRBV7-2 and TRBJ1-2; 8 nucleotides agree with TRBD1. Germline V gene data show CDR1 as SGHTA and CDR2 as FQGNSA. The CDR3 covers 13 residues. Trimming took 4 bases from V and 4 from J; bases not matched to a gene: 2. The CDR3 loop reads CASSSTGGYGYTF. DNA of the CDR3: TGTGCCAGCAGCTCTACAGGGGGCTATGGCTACACCTTC.

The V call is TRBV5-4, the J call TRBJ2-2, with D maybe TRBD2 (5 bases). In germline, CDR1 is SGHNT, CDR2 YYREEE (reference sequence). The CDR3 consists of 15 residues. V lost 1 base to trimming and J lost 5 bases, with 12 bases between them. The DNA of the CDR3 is TGTGCCAGCAGCTTGCCGGCTAGAGGGACCGGGGAGCTGTTTTTT. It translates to CASSLPARGTGELFF.

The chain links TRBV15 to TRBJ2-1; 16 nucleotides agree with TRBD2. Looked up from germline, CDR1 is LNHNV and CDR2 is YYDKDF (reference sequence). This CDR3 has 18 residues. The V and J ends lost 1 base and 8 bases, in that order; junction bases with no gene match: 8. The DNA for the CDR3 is TGTGCCACCAGCAGAGTTCCAACCGGGACTAGCGGGAGGGATGAGCAGTTCTTC. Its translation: CATSRVPTGTSGRDEQFF.

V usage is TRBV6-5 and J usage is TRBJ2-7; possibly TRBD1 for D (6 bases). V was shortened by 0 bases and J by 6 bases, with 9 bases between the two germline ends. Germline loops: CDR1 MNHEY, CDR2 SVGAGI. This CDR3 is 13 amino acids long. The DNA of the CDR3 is TGTGCCAGCAGTTACTCGGGGACAACCGAGCAGTACTTC. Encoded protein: CASSYSGTTEQYF.

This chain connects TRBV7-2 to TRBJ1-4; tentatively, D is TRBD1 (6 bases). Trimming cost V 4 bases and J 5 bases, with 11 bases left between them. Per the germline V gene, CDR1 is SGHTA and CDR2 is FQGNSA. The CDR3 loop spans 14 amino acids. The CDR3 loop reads CASSSRTANEKLFF. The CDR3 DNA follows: TGTGCCAGCAGCTCGAGGACAGCCAATGAAAAACTGTTTTTT. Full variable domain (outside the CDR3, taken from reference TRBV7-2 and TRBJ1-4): GAGVSQSPSNKVTEKGKDVELRCDPISGHTALYWYRQSLGQGLEFLIYFQGNSAPDKSGLPSDRFSAERTGGSVSTLTIQRTQQEDSAVYLCASSSRTANEKLFFGSGTQLSVL.

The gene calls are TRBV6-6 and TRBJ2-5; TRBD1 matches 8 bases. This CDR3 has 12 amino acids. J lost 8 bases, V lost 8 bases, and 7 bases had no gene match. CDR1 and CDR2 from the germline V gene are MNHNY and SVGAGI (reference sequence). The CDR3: CASGNRGETQYF. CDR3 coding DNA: TGTGCCAGCGGGAACAGGGGGGAAACCCAGTACTTC.

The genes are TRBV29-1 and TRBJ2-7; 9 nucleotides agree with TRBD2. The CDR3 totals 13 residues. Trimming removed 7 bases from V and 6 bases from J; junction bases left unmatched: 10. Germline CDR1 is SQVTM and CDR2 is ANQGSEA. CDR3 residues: CSASNRLAAEQYF. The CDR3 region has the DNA TGCAGCGCCTCAAATCGACTAGCGGCCGAGCAGTACTTC.

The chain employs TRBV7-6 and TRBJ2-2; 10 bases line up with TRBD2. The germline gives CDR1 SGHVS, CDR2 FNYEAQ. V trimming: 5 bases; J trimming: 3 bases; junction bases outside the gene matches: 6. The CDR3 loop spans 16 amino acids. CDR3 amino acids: CASSLTSGKYTGELFF. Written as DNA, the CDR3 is TGTGCCAGCAGCCTAACTAGCGGGAAGTACACCGGGGAGCTGTTTTTT. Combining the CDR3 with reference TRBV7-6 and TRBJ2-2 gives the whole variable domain GAGVSQSPRYKVTKRGQDVALRCDPISGHVSLYWYRQALGQGPEFLTYFNYEAQQDKSGLPNDRFSAERPEGSISTLTIQRTEQRDSAMYRCASSLTSGKYTGELFFGEGSRLTVL.

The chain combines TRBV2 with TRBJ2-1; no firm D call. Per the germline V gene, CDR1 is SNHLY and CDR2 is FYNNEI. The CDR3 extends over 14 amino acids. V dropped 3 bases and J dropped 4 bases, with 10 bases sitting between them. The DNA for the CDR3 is TGTGCCAGCAGTGATCCGGGTGCGTACAATGAGCAGTTCTTC. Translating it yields CASSDPGAYNEQFF.

CDR3 bases: TGTGCCAGCAGTGGGTGGGAGAACTACAATGAGCAGTTCTTC. This translates into CASSGWENYNEQFF. V is TRBV6-1 and J is TRBJ2-1; weak D call: TRBD2 (5 bases). From germline, CDR1 is MNHNS and CDR2 SASEGT. The CDR3 consists of 14 residues. The V end was cut by 4 bases, the J end by 3 bases, with 10 bases between.

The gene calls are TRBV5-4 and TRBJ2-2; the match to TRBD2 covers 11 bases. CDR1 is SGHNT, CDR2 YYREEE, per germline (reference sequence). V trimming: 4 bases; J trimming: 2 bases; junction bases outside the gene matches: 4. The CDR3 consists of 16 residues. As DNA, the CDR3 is TGTGCCAGCAGCGGGGGACTAGCGGTAAACACCGGGGAGCTGTTTTTT. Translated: CASSGGLAVNTGELFF.

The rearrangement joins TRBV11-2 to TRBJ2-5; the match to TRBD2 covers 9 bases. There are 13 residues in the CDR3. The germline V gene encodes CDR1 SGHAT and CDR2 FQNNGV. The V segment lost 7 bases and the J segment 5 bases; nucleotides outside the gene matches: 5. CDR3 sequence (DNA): TGTGCCAGCAAGGGCGGGAGGGTTGAGACCCAGTACTTC. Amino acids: CASKGGRVETQYF.

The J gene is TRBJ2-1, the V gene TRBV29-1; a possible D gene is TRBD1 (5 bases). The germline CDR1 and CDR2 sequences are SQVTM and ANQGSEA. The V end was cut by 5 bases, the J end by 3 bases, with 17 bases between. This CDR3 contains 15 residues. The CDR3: CSVNFGAVHYNEQFF. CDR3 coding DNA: TGCAGCGTTAATTTTGGGGCAGTTCACTACAATGAGCAGTTCTTC.

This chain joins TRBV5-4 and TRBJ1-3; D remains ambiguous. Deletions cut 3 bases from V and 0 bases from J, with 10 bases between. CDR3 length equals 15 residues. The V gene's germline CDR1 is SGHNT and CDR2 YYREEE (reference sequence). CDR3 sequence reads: CASSSSGSSGNTIYF. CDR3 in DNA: TGTGCCAGCAGCTCTTCAGGATCCTCTGGAAACACCATATATTTT.